The rows below give T cell receptor beta chains drawn from one sample of a study of technical replicates of blood from a few donors. Generated by immunoSEQ multiplex PCR, the TCRdb table keeps only in-frame clones and is missing some. The sample has under 85,000 clones, just under 95% seen once; the top ten hold about 0.37%. Sequenced input: T cells isolated from PBMCs. The receptors were sampled from a human donor in good health. The CDR3 runs from the conserved cysteine through the conserved F or W. The D gene is left open where the match is weak. Clone size, where shown, is once, few, many, or a class for clones that have expanded.

size,D,J,V,DNA,CDR3
.,TRBD2,TRBJ2-7,TRBV28,TGTGCCAGCAGTGAAGGACTAGCGGGAGACGAGCAGTACTTC,CASSEGLAGDEQYF
.,TRBD1,TRBJ2-7,TRBV15,TGTGCCACCAGCAGAGAAAGGACAGGGGGCTACGAGCAGTACTTC,CATSRERTGGYEQYF
.,.,TRBJ2-7,TRBV5-1,TGCGCCAGCAGCTCAGGGGATCGGGTGAACGAGCAGTACTTC,CASSSGDRVNEQYF
.,.,TRBJ2-3,TRBV5-1,TGCGCCAGCAGCTTGGACAGGCGGGACACAGATACGCAGTATTTT,CASSLDRRDTDTQYF
few,.,TRBJ1-1,TRBV7-9,TGTGCCAGCAGCTTTGACAGTGAAGCTTTCTTT,CASSFDSEAFF
once,.,TRBJ1-2,TRBV6-5,TGTGCCAGCAGCCCCCTTGGAGGGGCCTATGGCTACACCTTC,CASSPLGGAYGYTF
.,.,TRBJ2-7,TRBV5-6,TGTGCCAGCACCGTTTGGAGGGAATCATCCTACGAGCAGTACTTC,CASTVWRESSYEQYF
.,.,TRBJ2-3,TRBV7-9,TGTGCCAGCAGCCTAGCTCGGGGGAGTTCCGCCTTAAATACGCAGTATTTT,CASSLARGSSALNTQYF
.,TRBD1,TRBJ1-1,TRBV28,TGTGCCAGCAGTTTTAGGGGGCGCATTGCTGAAGCTTTCTTT,CASSFRGRIAEAFF
.,TRBD1,TRBJ2-7,TRBV19,TGTGCCAGTAGTCCAGGGTCCGGGACAGGGGCCTACGAGCAGTACTTC,CASSPGSGTGAYEQYF
few,TRBD1,TRBJ1-1,TRBV18,TGTGCCAGCTCAGGGGACAGGGCCACTGAAGCTTTCTTT,CASSGDRATEAFF
.,.,TRBJ2-2,TRBV19,TGTGCCAGTAGTACGACTAGGAGAGGGGAGCTGTTTTTT,CASSTTRRGELFF
.,TRBD1,TRBJ2-7,TRBV11-2,TGTGCCAGCAGCTTAACAGGGGGCTACGAGCAGTACTTC,CASSLTGGYEQYF
once,.,TRBJ1-5,TRBV27,TGTGCCAGCAGTTTAACCCCCTCGAGTTTCGGTAATCAGCCCCAGCATTTT,CASSLTPSSFGNQPQHF
.,.,TRBJ2-1,TRBV27,TGTGCCAGCAGTGCCTCTAGCGCCCGCTCCTACAATGAGCAGTTCTTC,CASSASSARSYNEQFF
.,.,TRBJ1-2,TRBV28,TGTGCCAGCAATACCTATCGGGGAGCTAACTATGGCTACACCTTC,CASNTYRGANYGYTF
.,TRBD2,TRBJ2-2,TRBV5-4,TGTGCCAGCGGCTTGGCTAGCGGGAGGGCCTGGGGGGAGCTGTTTTTT,CASGLASGRAWGELFF
.,.,TRBJ1-1,TRBV9,TGTGCCAGCAGCCCATCGGGGGGGTGGGGCGCTGAAGCTTTCTTT,CASSPSGGWGAEAFF
.,TRBD2,TRBJ2-1,TRBV30,TGTGCCTGGAGTGTACGGGCGGGAGATAAGGATGAGCAGTTCTTC,CAWSVRAGDKDEQFF
.,.,TRBJ1-4,TRBV28,TGTGCCAGCAGTTTAAGGGCAGGGGTGGAGGAAAAACTGTTTTTT,CASSLRAGVEEKLFF
.,TRBD2,TRBJ2-7,TRBV19,TGTGCCAGTAGTCTTAGCGGGGTCTACGAGCAGTACTTC,CASSLSGVYEQYF
.,.,TRBJ2-3,TRBV7-9,TGTGCCAGCAGCGGCAGGGGTCTCACAGATACGCAGTATTTT,CASSGRGLTDTQYF
.,TRBD2,TRBJ2-7,TRBV18,TGTGCCAGCTCACCCGGGGGGGATTACGAGCAGTACTTC,CASSPGGDYEQYF
.,TRBD1,TRBJ1-5,TRBV7-2,TGTGCCAGCAGCTTAACCGGGACAGGGATGTTGGCTCAGCCCCAGCATTTT,CASSLTGTGMLAQPQHF
.,TRBD2,TRBJ2-3,TRBV11-2,TGTGCCAGCAGCCTATCCAGCGGGAGTATCCCAGATACGCAGTATTTT,CASSLSSGSIPDTQYF
.,TRBD2,TRBJ2-5,TRBV9,TGTGCCAGCAGCGAGGGACTAGCGGGAGGGCCGGAGACCCAGTACTTC,CASSEGLAGGPETQYF
.,.,TRBJ2-7,TRBV29-1,TGCAGCGTTGAAGGGCCCGCAAGCTCCTACGAGCAGTACTTC,CSVEGPASSYEQYF
once,.,TRBJ1-4,TRBV19,TGTGCCAGTAGTGCCCGACAGTCCACAACTAATGAAAAACTGTTTTTT,CASSARQSTTNEKLFF
few,TRBD1,TRBJ1-4,TRBV30,TGTGCCTGGCACAGGGGCCTAGGAACTAATGAAAAACTGTTTTTT,CAWHRGLGTNEKLFF
.,.,TRBJ2-7,TRBV29-1,TGCAGCGTCGGAGAGGGAGTGGCCTACGAGCAGTACTTC,CSVGEGVAYEQYF
.,TRBD1,TRBJ2-7,TRBV28,TGTGCCAGCAGTTTTTCCGGACAGGCCTACGAGCAGTACTTC,CASSFSGQAYEQYF
.,.,TRBJ2-4,TRBV2,TGTGCCAGCAGTGAAACAATCCGGGGGTACATTCAGTACTTC,CASSETIRGYIQYF
once,TRBD2,TRBJ2-7,TRBV27,TGTGCCAGCAGTCCAAGAATACTAGCGGGTAGCTCCTACGAGCAGTACTTC,CASSPRILAGSSYEQYF
.,.,TRBJ1-1,TRBV18,TGTGCCAGCTCACCATATAAAGCGAACACTGAAGCTTTCTTT,CASSPYKANTEAFF
.,.,TRBJ2-2,TRBV7-3,TGTGCCAGCGGACTTTACACCGGGGAGCTGTTTTTT,CASGLYTGELFF
.,.,TRBJ2-2,TRBV28,TGTGCCAGCATGGGGCGGGACGCGAACACCGGGGAGCTGTTTTTT,CASMGRDANTGELFF
once,TRBD2,TRBJ2-1,TRBV5-6,TGTGCCAGCAGCCCGGCGGGGACTAGCGGGAGGAATGAGCAGTTCTTC,CASSPAGTSGRNEQFF
.,TRBD2,TRBJ2-1,TRBV2,TGTGCCGTAGGATGGAGCGGGAGAGGCTACAATGAGCAGTTCTTC,CAVGWSGRGYNEQFF
.,TRBD2,TRBJ2-2,TRBV4-1,TGCGCCAGCAGTCTGGGACTAGCGGGCACGAACACCGGGGAGCTGTTTTTT,CASSLGLAGTNTGELFF